The entry below gives a single TCR beta chain sequence along with its context. The data stem from a study of T cell changes during pregnancy in multiple sclerosis. The table came from immunoSEQ multiplex PCR; TCRdb's copy has only in-frame clones and leaves some out. The sample gives tens of thousands of clones, around 92% of which show up once; 0.64% is in the top ten. The TCR sequence derives from a female donor with multiple sclerosis, enrolled in a pregnancy study. The input for sequencing was CD4+ T cells from peripheral blood mononuclear cells, taken after pregnancy.

CDR3 sequence: CASSLSRGGQYF. The CDR3 bases are TGTGCCAGCAGCTTAAGCAGGGGTGGGCAGTACTTC. The V gene is TRBV5-6, the J gene TRBJ2-7; D possibly corresponds to TRBD1 (6 bases). Germline assignment: CDR1 SGHDT and CDR2 YYEEEE. The CDR3 has 12 amino acids. Trimming pared 2 bases from V and 9 bases from J, leaving 12 bases between.